This TCR beta chain was sequenced in a study of T cells in Graves' hyperthyroidism and ophthalmopathy (dated by TCRdb to the late 2010s). Context from the whole study: Peripheral blood was collected at initial diagnosis, before any treatment. The paper reports TCR Vbeta CDR3 sequencing of over 130 peripheral blood samples: fewer than 50 ophthalmopathy, fewer than 80 hyperthyroidism and about 17 progressor patients. Following sampling, methimazole starting at 30 mg daily was given to hyperthyroidism patients, and high-dose intravenous methylprednisolone was given to ophthalmopathy patients. Thyroid tissue and blood T-cell repertoires from roughly 6 Graves' hyperthyroidism patients were also compared in the study. The 100 discovery patients were randomly split 7:3 into training and test sets. An independent validation cohort of under 20 hyperthyroidism patients and 17 patients who later progressed to ophthalmopathy tested prospective prediction of ophthalmopathy. A discovery cohort of about a hundred patients, roughly 43 with Graves' ophthalmopathy and 57 with stable Graves' hyperthyroidism, was used to find distinguishing TCR V-J signatures.

Overall study outcomes, separate from this receptor: No statistical method was used to fix the sample size in advance, and group allocation was not hidden from the investigators. Most expanded thyroid clonotypes (frequency above 0.001) were also found in blood, which suggests that blood repertoires may mirror thyroid immune responses. In validation, progression to ophthalmopathy was predicted by the model with approximately 67% sensitivity and roughly 72% specificity, a median of roughly 6 months before onset. Ophthalmopathy was separated from stable hyperthyroidism by a 13 V-J signature model, with 87.88% sensitivity and approximately 84% specificity obtained in cross-validation and 80%/75% obtained in testing.

Amplification of TCR beta CDR3 regions was carried out from RNA transcripts. For the first round of RT-PCR on the TCR CDR3, the HTBI primer set was used together with the Qiagen OneStep RT-PCR kit. Libraries were constructed in a second round of multiplex PCR, after which size selection and purification were performed. Paired-end sequencing of the libraries was performed with 100 bp reads on an Illumina HiSeq2000. In the paper's pipeline: SOAPnuke was used to process the raw data, throwing out any read that contained adapters or uncalled bases, had a mean Phred below 15, or lacked an exact constant-primer or identifier match. High-quality paired reads were merged with COPE v1.2.5, and unique nucleotide sequences were defined as clonotypes. Clonotypes were aligned to IMGT TRBV, TRBD and TRBJ reference segments using MiTCR v1.1. Only V-J combinations with frequency above 0.0001, covering approximately 99% of repertoires, were analysed. The TCS score was defined as F50 (clonal expansion) divided by E x V (chaos), with BLOSUM62-based TCRdist calculated between CDR3 peptides within each V-J. Welch's t-statistics and random forest reduced 500 to 650 V-J features to 10 to 15, which were used in a naive Bayes classifier (R e1071). The public reads were reprocessed in TCRdb via fastp at Q25 and MiXCR, keeping in-frame beta chains. Identical CDR3 proteins give one entry, which carries the most common genes and DNA. The V and J calls were not made by the authors but by TCRdb's processing. This sample comprises some 560,000 distinct CDR3 sequences, approximately 14% of them detected only once. Clones ranked in the top ten supply roughly 13% of the sample.

Stable Graves' hyperthyroidism was defined as no progression to ophthalmopathy during 18 months of follow-up. Hyperthyroidism patients were newly diagnosed, with disease duration under 2 months, and aged 18 to 65 years. Exclusion was applied to patients with uncontrolled infections, other autoimmune diseases, pregnancy or lactation. Diagnoses relied on clinical symptoms, serum thyroxine and TRAb, thyroid ultrasound and orbital computed tomography. PBMCs were isolated from approximately 10 ml of fresh peripheral blood by Ficoll-Paque density gradient centrifugation. Total RNA was extracted with Trizol reagent, and quality was checked on an Agilent 2100 Bioanalyzer. Here V drops 5 bases and J drops 2 bases, and the junction holds 6 bases not matched to any gene. CDR1 SGHAT and CDR2 FQNNGV are derived from the germline V gene. Including cysteine and phenylalanine, the CDR3 has 15 amino acids. Kept here is only the CDR3 DNA, which spans 45 bases and is read in frame from base 1.

There are many counts of this clonotype. The target of this receptor is not known. No base qualities exist here, and no much larger clone lies one base off it. The chain was built from TRBV11-2 and TRBJ2-3; 8 bases in the junction line up with TRBD2. The sequencing sample was made of blood. The receptor was derived from a woman between 35 and 50 years old with Graves' hyperthyroidism. The nucleotide sequence reads TGTGCCAGCAGCCAAAGCGGGAGTCCCACAGATACGCAGTATTTT. This codes for CASSQSGSPTDTQYF.